The 16 T cell receptor beta chains below come from one sample, sequenced in a study of blood T cell repertoires in COVID-19. Profiling relied on immunoSEQ multiplex PCR, and the TCRdb table lists in-frame clones only, not all of them. The table has about 140,000 clones, over 75% seen once. Sequenced material: peripheral blood. All receptors derive from a man aged 60-69 years with active or convalescent COVID-19.

The chain links TRBV6-4 to TRBJ2-7; D is possibly TRBD1 (5 bases). The CDR3 length is 16 residues. V shed 1 base and J shed 1 base, with 14 bases lying between them. Germline V gene data show CDR1 as MRHNA and CDR2 as SNTAGT. The CDR3 nucleotides are TGTGCCAGCAGTGACTGGACAAATTTGAGGTCCTACGAGCAGTACTTC. Protein: CASSDWTNLRSYEQYF.

The V gene is TRBV2, the J gene TRBJ2-5; 8 bases line up with TRBD1. The CDR3 loop spans 14 amino acids. The J segment lost 2 bases and the V segment lost 5 bases, leaving 4 bases of the junction unmatched. Germline CDR1 and CDR2: SNHLY and FYNNEI. CDR3 residues: CASSPGTGQETQYF. The CDR3 nucleotides read TGTGCCAGCAGTCCCGGGACAGGTCAAGAGACCCAGTACTTC.

The V and J genes are TRBV5-1 and TRBJ2-5; D unclear. With 5 bases removed from V and 0 bases from J, the gap between germline ends came to 11 bases. CDR3 size: 14 residues. CDR1 SGHRS and CDR2 YFSETQ come from the germline V gene. CDR3 bases: TGCGCCAGCAGTCTAGATGGCCACCAAGAGACCCAGTACTTC. Amino acid sequence: CASSLDGHQETQYF.

The chain joins TRBV5-1 to TRBJ1-3, with a weak D call TRBD1 (5 bases). The CDR3 consists of 15 residues. CDR1 and CDR2 (germline): SGHRS, YFSETQ. Trimming shortened V by 0 bases and J by 2 bases, and 9 bases separated the two germline ends. In DNA form, the CDR3 reads TGCGCCAGCAGCTTGGCAGGGTACCCTGGAAACACCATATATTTT. It encodes CASSLAGYPGNTIYF.

The chain combines TRBV2 with TRBJ2-1; TRBD2 might be the D (5 bases). Trimming took off 5 bases at V and 4 bases at J, with 12 bases between the two ends. The CDR3 sequence is 14 residues long. Germline V gives CDR1 SNHLY, CDR2 FYNNEI. The CDR3 loop is CASSMPSGYNEQFF. The CDR3 bases are TGTGCCAGCAGTATGCCGAGCGGTTACAATGAGCAGTTCTTC.

CDR3 region: CASSPPGLSLEEQFF. The CDR3 nucleotides are TGCGCCAGCAGCCCACCGGGACTATCTCTTGAGGAGCAGTTCTTC. The chain joins TRBV4-1 to TRBJ2-1; 7 nucleotides align to TRBD2. The V gene's germline CDR1 is MGHRA and CDR2 YSYEKL. Losses at the gene ends were 4 bases for V and 10 bases for J; bases not matched to a gene: 13. This CDR3 comprises 15 residues.

As concerns this clone: The DNA is omitted, as the CDR3 cannot be located on it reliably, and the CDR3 follows TCRdb's listing. V is TRBV21-1 and J is TRBJ2-7; no DNA check was done on the table's D call, TRBD2. TRBV21-1 is shown as a pseudogene. The CDR3 adds up to 16 amino acids, both ends counted. The CDR3 sequence: CASTGSVGGGSYEQYF.

The chain carries TRBV5-1 and TRBJ2-3; TRBD2 aligns across 9 bases. Germline values: CDR1 SGHRS, CDR2 YFSETQ. J gave up 1 base and V 0 bases, and 0 bases lay outside the gene matches. The CDR3 is 15 amino acids. The CDR3 loop is CASSLGGGGTDTQYF. DNA of the CDR3: TGCGCCAGCAGCTTGGGCGGGGGGGGCACAGATACGCAGTATTTT.

The V call is TRBV7-2, the J call TRBJ2-1; TRBD2 might be the D (6 bases). Germline assignment: CDR1 SGHTA and CDR2 FQGNSA. V gave up 6 bases and J gave up 4 bases, with 10 bases separating them. CDR3 size: 13 residues. For the CDR3, the DNA is TGTGCCAGCAGACGGGAGATTTACAATGAGCAGTTCTTC. Protein product: CASRREIYNEQFF.

This chain links TRBV5-1 with TRBJ2-7; possible D gene TRBD1, 5 bases. Germline V gene sequence: CDR1 SGHRS, CDR2 YFSETQ. Trimming cost V 4 bases and J 2 bases, with 10 bases left between them. The CDR3 runs 13 residues. The CDR3 sequence is CASSPSTAYEQYF. CDR3 in DNA: TGCGCCAGCAGCCCTTCGACAGCCTACGAGCAGTACTTC.

This clone was observed a single time. The V and J genes are TRBV19 and TRBJ1-2, with 9 bases matching TRBD1. This CDR3 is built from 13 residues. V dropped 7 bases and J dropped 6; count of bases not matched to a gene: 6. Germline CDR1 and CDR2: LNHDA and SQIVND (reference sequence). CDR3 bases: TGTGCCAGTACCCGGGACAGGGCGGATGGCTACACCTTC. Protein sequence: CASTRDRADGYTF. Based on the CDR3 plus reference TRBV19 and TRBJ1-2, the full variable domain is DGGITQSPKYLFRKEGQNVTLSCEQNLNHDAMYWYRQDPGQGLRLIYYSQIVNDFQKGDIAEGYSVSREKKESFPLTVTSAQKNPTAFYLCASTRDRADGYTFGSGTRLTVV.

The chain combines TRBV30 with TRBJ2-7; possible D gene TRBD2, 6 bases. The CDR3 covers 13 residues. Trimming cost V 4 bases and J 0 bases, with 10 bases left between them. Germline CDR1 and CDR2: GTSNPN and SVGIG (reference sequence). The CDR3 DNA sequence: TGTGCCTGGACTGTGGGGGGCTCCTACGAGCAGTACTTC. Its translation: CAWTVGGSYEQYF.

The rearrangement uses TRBV5-5 and TRBJ2-1, with a possible D match to TRBD2 (5 bases). The CDR3 consists of 12 residues. The V gene's germline CDR1 is SGHKS and CDR2 YYEKEE (reference sequence). V dropped 3 bases and J dropped 10 bases, with 11 bases sitting between them. CDR3 in amino acids: CASSWGDDEQFF. The CDR3 nucleotides read TGTGCCAGCAGCTGGGGAGATGACGAGCAGTTCTTC.

V is TRBV5-1 and J is TRBJ2-1; maybe TRBD2 (6 bases). Germline CDR1 is SGHRS and CDR2 is YFSETQ. The CDR3 totals 16 residues. The ends were cut back, 1 base at V and 0 bases at J, with 11 bases in the middle. CDR3 DNA sequence: TGCGCCAGCAGCTTGTCTGGGGGGAGCTCCTACAATGAGCAGTTCTTC. This codes for CASSLSGGSSYNEQFF.

This chain joins TRBV10-3 and TRBJ1-2, with D perhaps TRBD1 (5 bases). The CDR3 has 14 amino acids. CDR1 is ENHRY and CDR2 is SYGVKD in the germline V gene. Trimming pared 11 bases from V and 2 bases from J, leaving 18 bases between. The CDR3 DNA sequence: TGTGCCTCCACGGGGGGGACTCCGAACTATGGCTACACCTTC. Translating it yields CASTGGTPNYGYTF.

This clone was seen only a few times. The chain combines TRBV19 with TRBJ1-5; possibly TRBD1 for D (6 bases). The ends were cut back, 5 bases at V and 7 bases at J, with 15 bases in the middle. The length of the CDR3 is 14 residues. CDR1 and CDR2 from the germline V gene are LNHDA and SQIVND (reference sequence). In DNA, the CDR3 is TGTGCCAGTAGTGTACAGGGAGACGGCCAGCCCCAGCATTTT. As protein: CASSVQGDGQPQHF.